Listed below are T cell receptor beta chains from one sample, sequenced in a study of regulatory T cells in long-lasting Graves disease. Via MiXCR, TCRdb re-called the multiplex PCR reads, giving one row per CDR3 protein. The repertoire includes approximately 290,000 distinct CDR3 sequences, roughly a fifth of them detected once, and more than 50% sits in the top ten. The sample consisted of peripheral blood mononuclear cells (PBMCs), taken when the disease was refractory, from a patient treated with antithyroid drugs. The receptors were sampled from a female donor with Graves disease. Both conserved end residues are part of each CDR3. A D gene is named only where the DNA matches it firmly. Clone size is given for some rows only: seen once, a few or many times, or a class if the clone is expanded.

j_call clone_size v_call d_call cdr3_length cdr3_nt cdr3_aa
TRBJ2-7 few TRBV5-1 TRBD2 17 TGCGCCAGCAGCTTGGGGTGGGCTAGCGGGAGTTTCTACGAGCAGTACTTC CASSLGWASGSFYEQYF
TRBJ2-7 few TRBV7-9 NA 17 TGTGCCAGCAGCTCGACCAATCACCCCGACTCCCCCTACGAGCAGTACTTC CASSSTNHPDSPYEQYF
TRBJ2-1 few TRBV20-1 NA 14 TGCAGTGCTGGGGACTGGGGACGGTACAATGAGCAGTTCTTC CSAGDWGRYNEQFF
TRBJ2-7 NA TRBV5-1 NA 14 TGCGCCAGCAGCCCAGTGCCCTTCGGGGACGAGCAGTACTTC CASSPVPFGDEQYF
TRBJ1-2 many TRBV29-1 NA 15 TGCAGCGTTGAAGATCTCGTCAAACCTTACTATGGCTACACCTTC CSVEDLVKPYYGYTF
TRBJ2-7 many TRBV2 NA 12 TGTGCCAGCAAACAGATCGGGGGCGAGCAGTACTTC CASKQIGGEQYF
TRBJ1-5 many TRBV6-1 NA 15 TGTGCCAGCAGTGAAGGGGGGGGCAGGAATCAGCCCCAGCATTTT CASSEGGGRNQPQHF
TRBJ2-7 few TRBV7-9 NA 14 TGTGCCAGCAGCCCGATCGGCGCGTACTACGAGCAGTACTTC CASSPIGAYYEQYF
TRBJ2-1 many TRBV15 TRBD2 14 TGTGCCACCGGGAGGCTAGCGGGATACAATGAGCAGTTCTTC CATGRLAGYNEQFF
TRBJ1-1 many TRBV7-2 NA 16 TGTGCCAGCAGCTTAGTGGGGCGGTTATGGGACACTGAAGCTTTCTTT CASSLVGRLWDTEAFF
TRBJ1-5 many TRBV6-1 NA 15 TGTGCCAGCAGTCCGCTCGTAAACAGCAATCAGCCCCAGCATTTT CASSPLVNSNQPQHF
TRBJ2-3 NA TRBV29-1 TRBD1 13 TGCAGCGTTGAAGGACAGGGCGAAGATACGCAGTATTTT CSVEGQGEDTQYF
TRBJ2-7 NA TRBV7-2 TRBD1 15 TGTGCCAGCAGCCCCCGGGCGGACAGGCCCTACGAGCAGTACTTC CASSPRADRPYEQYF
TRBJ1-5 few TRBV6-5 NA 18 TGTGCCAGCAGTTACTCCTTTGGGTGGGCCGCGGGCAATCAGCCCCAGCATTTT CASSYSFGWAAGNQPQHF
TRBJ1-5 few TRBV6-2/TRBV6-3 NA 15 TGTGCCAGCAGTTACTCGAATTATGAGAATCAGCCCCAGCATTTT CASSYSNYENQPQHF
TRBJ2-5 few TRBV7-2 TRBD2 15 TGTGCCAGCATAAACACACTAGCGGGAGGAGAGACCCAGTACTTC CASINTLAGGETQYF
TRBJ1-1 many TRBV6-2/TRBV6-3 NA 15 TGTGCCAGCAGTTACTCATTCGGTCGCCCGACTGAAGCTTTCTTT CASSYSFGRPTEAFF
TRBJ1-2 NA TRBV6-2/TRBV6-3 TRBD1 15 TGTGCCAGCAGTTATCGGGGACAGGGAGCGGTTGGCTACACCTTC CASSYRGQGAVGYTF
TRBJ2-7 many TRBV20-1 TRBD1 16 TGCAGTGCTAGACGTCCCGGGACAGGGGGTACCTACGAGCAGTACTTC CSARRPGTGGTYEQYF
TRBJ2-5 NA TRBV2 NA 13 TGTGCCAGCGGTTGGGGCCCGGAGGAGACCCAGTACTTC CASGWGPEETQYF
TRBJ1-1 few TRBV16 NA 12 TGTGCCAGCAGCCAAGTGGCAGGGGAAGCTTTCTTT CASSQVAGEAFF
TRBJ2-7 many TRBV28 TRBD2 16 TGTGCCAGCAGTTACGCTCTAAGCGGGGGACCTTACGAGCAGTACTTC CASSYALSGGPYEQYF
TRBJ1-2 NA TRBV30 NA 12 TGTGCCTGGAGTGCGAAAGCCTATGGCTACACCTTC CAWSAKAYGYTF
TRBJ1-5 few TRBV7-7 NA 15 TGTGCTAGCAGCACCCTGGGGCAGGGAGACCAGCCCCAGCATTTT CASSTLGQGDQPQHF
TRBJ1-5 many TRBV5-5 NA 16 TGTGCCAGCAGCTTGGACCTCAGGGGAGGCAATCAGCCCCAGCATTTT CASSLDLRGGNQPQHF
TRBJ1-2 few TRBV7-9 NA 11 TGTGCCAGCAGCTCACTGAACGGCTACACCTTC CASSSLNGYTF
TRBJ2-7 NA TRBV28 TRBD2 16 TGTGCCAGCACCCTATTGGTAGCGGGAAAGGTACACGAGCAGTACTTC CASTLLVAGKVHEQYF
TRBJ1-1 many TRBV11-2 NA 15 TGTGCCAGCAGGGTGATAAGGGGCAGGGAAACTGAAGCTTTCTTT CASRVIRGRETEAFF
TRBJ1-1 many TRBV2 NA 16 TGTGCCAGCAGTGAAAGGGCGGGGCTTTTGAACACTGAAGCTTTCTTT CASSERAGLLNTEAFF
TRBJ2-7 many TRBV6-1 TRBD2 15 TGTGCCAGCAGTCGACTAGCGGGAGACGGCTACGAGCAGTACTTC CASSRLAGDGYEQYF
TRBJ2-7 many TRBV28 TRBD2 17 TGTGCCAGCAGCCGTCGACTAGCGGGAGGGTCCTCCTACGAGCAGTACTTC CASSRRLAGGSSYEQYF